Below, one TCR beta chain is given with its context. This entry belongs to a study of cytomegalovirus exposure and HLA in healthy donors. The table came from immunoSEQ multiplex PCR; TCRdb's copy has only in-frame clones and leaves some out. The table includes some 120,000 clones, roughly nine tenths detected once. CDR1 is LNHDA and CDR2 is SQIVND in the germline V gene (reference sequence). With 3 bases removed from V and 0 bases from J, the gap between germline ends came to 9 bases. This CDR3 is 15 amino acids long. The chain uses TRBV19 and TRBJ1-5, with D uncertain. Input material: PBMCs. This receptor was identified in a man younger than 45 in good health and CMV-seronegative. The CDR3 is CASSILDYSNQPQHF. DNA for the CDR3: TGTGCCAGTAGTATTTTGGACTATAGCAATCAGCCCCAGCATTTT. Together with reference TRBV19 and TRBJ1-5, the CDR3 gives the full variable domain: DGGITQSPKYLFRKEGQNVTLSCEQNLNHDAMYWYRQDPGQGLRLIYYSQIVNDFQKGDIAEGYSVSREKKESFPLTVTSAQKNPTAFYLCASSILDYSNQPQHFGDGTRLSIL.